This TCR beta chain emerged from a study of T cells after yellow fever vaccination. Across the whole study: Each low-cell-number fraction was prepared by means of SMART-Seq v4 Ultra Low Input.

A word on this clonotype: No antigen is known for it.

The CDR3 is 14 residues long. The ends were cut back, 3 bases at V and 1 base at J, with 7 bases in the middle. Germline V gene lookup returns CDR1 DFQATT and CDR2 SNEGSKA (reference sequence). Findings of the study overall: Clonotypes found in both CD4 and CD8 compartments made up a small share.

TCRdb re-called the 5' RACE reads with MiXCR, one entry per CDR3 protein. The repertoire consists of some 550,000 distinct CDR3 sequences, with less than 20% occurring once and the leading ten covering approximately 14%. The input for sequencing was PBMCs, taken 15 days after the yellow fever booster vaccination. This clonotype originated in a man aged 25 to 40 who received the YFV17D yellow fever vaccine. The chain links TRBV20-1 to TRBJ2-6; either TRBD1 or TRBD2 may fit D (5 bases each). CDR3 coding DNA: TGCAGTGCTAGGAGGGGTTCTGGGGCCAACGTCCTGACTTTC. This translates into CSARRGSGANVLTF.